The present T cell receptor (beta chain) was sequenced within a study of TIL therapy for anti-PD-1-resistant metastatic lung cancer. This sample's time point: pre-treatment sample, taken before nivolumab and TIL therapy. Pleural nodules or supraclavicular lymph nodes made up most of the excised metastases sampled. The immunoSEQ assay was v3. Using immunoSEQ multiplex PCR, the repertoire was profiled, and TCRdb retains in-frame clones only, with some absent. In the table there are 50,000 or so clones, 65% to 80% of which are singletons. In germline, CDR1 is SGHVS, CDR2 FNYEAQ. Unmatched junction bases numbered 10, after V lost 5 bases and J lost 5 bases. The CDR3 totals 18 residues.

The clonotype was recovered from a person aged 25 to 85 with non-small cell lung cancer. The sample was tumor tissue, taken at baseline. The rearrangement uses TRBV7-6 and TRBJ2-2; TRBD2 aligns across 14 bases. CDR3 DNA sequence: TGTGCCAGCAGCCCGGGACTAGCGGGAGTTAGGCGGACCGGGGAGCTGTTTTTT. It translates to CASSPGLAGVRRTGELFF.